This TCR beta chain was profiled in a study of beta chain features in type 1 diabetes. This clone has a handful of counts. As yet, its antigen is unknown. Study-wide points: A moderate, significant TCRB CDR3 shortening appeared in type 1 diabetes across four CD4+ subsets.

Investigators reverse transcribed all isolated RNA, so they sequenced expressed TCRB transcripts. Measured with immunoSEQ multiplex PCR; TCRdb has only the in-frame clones, and not every one. The sample lists 200,000 to 300,000 clones, around 9.9% occurring once. Germline CDR1 is MGHDK and CDR2 is SYGVNS. The CDR3 is made up of 17 amino acids. V was clipped by 8 bases and J by 0 bases; unmatched bases: 11. The chain carries TRBV25-1 and TRBJ1-2; TRBD1 agrees at 11 bases. The sequence came from a man aged 25-40 years with type 1 diabetes. The sample was naive CD4+ T cells from blood. The CDR3 bases are TGTGCCAGCGGCCCCCTTCCGGGACAGGGGGCTAACTATGGCTACACCTTC. Encoded protein: CASGPLPGQGANYGYTF.